Shown below are 8 T cell receptor beta chains from a single sample sequenced in a study of T cell repertoires in cytomegalovirus infection. A single record per CDR3 protein comes from TCRdb applying MiXCR to the reads. In the table there are some 390,000 distinct CDR3 sequences, about a sixth of which are singletons. The sample comprised PBMCs. The receptors were gathered from a human donor in good health (CMV status not recorded). Some clones in this sample may be carry-over from other donors' samples.

The chain recombines TRBV20-1 with TRBJ1-5, with D possibly matching TRBD1 (6 bases). This CDR3 spans 13 amino acids. CDR1 is DFQATT and CDR2 is SNEGSKA in the germline V gene (reference sequence). The ends were cut back, 3 bases at V and 7 bases at J, with 13 bases in the middle. CDR3: CSASGGARQPQHF. In DNA form, the CDR3 reads TGCAGTGCTAGTGGGGGGGCTCGGCAGCCCCAGCATTTT.

This clonotype came up many times. The rearrangement uses TRBV7-9 and TRBJ2-3, with 8 positions matching TRBD2. CDR3 length equals 16 residues. The germline V gene has CDR1 SEHNR and CDR2 FQNEAQ (reference sequence). V gave up 5 bases and J gave up 4 bases; unmatched junction bases: 11. The CDR3 coding sequence is TGTGCCAGCAGCCCGCCTGGACTAGCCGGCGCAGATACGCAGTATTTT. This sequence encodes CASSPPGLAGADTQYF. Filled out from reference TRBV7-9 and TRBJ2-3, the complete variable domain reads DTGVSQNPRHKITKRGQNVTFRCDPISEHNRLYWYRQTLGQGPEFLTYFQNEAQLEKSRLLSDRFSAERPKGSFSTLEIQRTEQGDSAMYLCASSPPGLAGADTQYFGPGTRLTVL.

V gene TRBV2 combines with J gene TRBJ1-2; 9 nucleotides match TRBD1. CDR3 length equals 15 residues. Germline trimming cut 5 bases from V and 6 bases from J; bases unmatched to any gene: 10. Per the germline V gene, CDR1 is SNHLY and CDR2 is FYNNEI. The CDR3: CASSSEQGAGDGYTF. In DNA, the CDR3 is TGTGCCAGCAGTTCAGAACAGGGGGCGGGCGATGGCTACACCTTC.

The chain carries TRBV6-2 or TRBV6-3 and TRBJ2-5, with 7 bases lining up with TRBD2. V shed 4 bases and J 4 bases; nucleotides not matched to a gene: 6. The CDR3 sequence is 14 residues long. CDR1 is MNHEY, CDR2 SVGEGT, per germline. The CDR3 loop reads CASSFAAGIETQYF. The CDR3 nucleotides are TGTGCCAGCAGTTTTGCAGCGGGAATAGAGACCCAGTACTTC.

The chain joins TRBV15 to TRBJ1-6; possibly TRBD1 for D (6 bases). Germline lookup yields CDR1 LNHNV and CDR2 YYDKDF (reference sequence). The CDR3 consists of 16 residues. V lost 4 bases to trimming and J lost 11 bases, with 21 bases between them. CDR3 in amino acids: CATSTGFRGPLAPLHF. DNA for the CDR3: TGTGCCACCAGCACTGGGTTCAGGGGCCCCTTAGCACCCCTCCACTTT.

The genes are TRBV7-4 and TRBJ1-3; D not resolved. In germline, CDR1 is SGHVT, CDR2 SQSDAQ. V was pared by 0 bases and J by 5 bases, with 8 bases between. The CDR3 contains 14 residues. CDR3 in amino acids: CASSLARSRNTIYF. The CDR3 coding sequence is TGTGCCAGCAGCTTAGCGCGATCAAGAAACACCATATATTTT.

As regards this clonotype: The CDR3 does not close with the conserved phenylalanine or tryptophan, likely indicating a read error. V usage is TRBV15 and J usage is TRBJ1-5; D call uncertain. The CDR3 has 12 amino acids. Between the trimmed V and J ends, which lost 4 bases and 1 base, there was a span of 2 bases. CDR1 and CDR2 (germline): LNHNV, YYDKDF (reference sequence). The CDR3 DNA sequence: TGTGCCACCAGCAACAGCAATCAGCCCCAGCATCTT. Amino acid sequence: CATSNSNQPQHL.

This rearrangement joins TRBV20-1 to TRBJ2-3, with D possibly TRBD2 on 6 matching bases. Germline V gene lookup returns CDR1 DFQATT and CDR2 SNEGSKA (reference sequence). The CDR3 length is 15 residues. V lost 3 bases, J lost 1 base, and 14 bases lay in between. The CDR3 bases are TGCAGTGCTAGCGGAGCGGGTATGGGCACAGATACGCAGTATTTT. This gives the protein CSASGAGMGTDTQYF.